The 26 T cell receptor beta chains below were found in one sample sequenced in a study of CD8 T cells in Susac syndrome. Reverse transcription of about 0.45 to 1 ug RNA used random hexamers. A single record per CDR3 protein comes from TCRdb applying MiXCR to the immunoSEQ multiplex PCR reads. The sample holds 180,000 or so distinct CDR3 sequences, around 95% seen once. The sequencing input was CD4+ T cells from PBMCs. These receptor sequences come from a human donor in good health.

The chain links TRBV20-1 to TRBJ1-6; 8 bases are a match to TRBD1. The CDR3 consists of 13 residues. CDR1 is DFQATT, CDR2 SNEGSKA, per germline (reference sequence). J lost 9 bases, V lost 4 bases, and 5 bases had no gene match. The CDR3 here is CSATGGGGSPLHF. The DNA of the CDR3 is TGCAGTGCTACAGGGGGCGGGGGTTCACCCCTCCACTTT.

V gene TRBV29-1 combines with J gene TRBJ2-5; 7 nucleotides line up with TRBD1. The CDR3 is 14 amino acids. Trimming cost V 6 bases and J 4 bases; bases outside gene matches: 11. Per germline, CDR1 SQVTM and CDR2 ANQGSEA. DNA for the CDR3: TGCAGCGTGGGAGCCGGGACAGCTAGAGAGACCCAGTACTTC. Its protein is CSVGAGTARETQYF.

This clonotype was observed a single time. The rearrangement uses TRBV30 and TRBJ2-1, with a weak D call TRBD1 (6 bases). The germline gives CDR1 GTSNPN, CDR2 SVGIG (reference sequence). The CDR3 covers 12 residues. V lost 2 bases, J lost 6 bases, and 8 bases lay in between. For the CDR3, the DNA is TGTGCCTGGAGTCGACAGGTCAATGAGCAGTTCTTC. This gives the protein CAWSRQVNEQFF. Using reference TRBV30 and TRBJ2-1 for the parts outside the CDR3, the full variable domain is SQTIHQWPATLVQPVGSPLSLECTVEGTSNPNLYWYRQAAGRGLQLLFYSVGIGQISSEVPQNLSASRPQDRQFILSSKKLLLSDSGFYLCAWSRQVNEQFFGPGTRLTVL.

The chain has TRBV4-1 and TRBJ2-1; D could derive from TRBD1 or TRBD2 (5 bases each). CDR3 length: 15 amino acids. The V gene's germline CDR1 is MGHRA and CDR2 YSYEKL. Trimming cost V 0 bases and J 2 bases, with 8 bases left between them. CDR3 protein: CASSQDGTPYNEQFF. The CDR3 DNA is TGCGCCAGCAGCCAAGACGGGACGCCCTACAATGAGCAGTTCTTC.

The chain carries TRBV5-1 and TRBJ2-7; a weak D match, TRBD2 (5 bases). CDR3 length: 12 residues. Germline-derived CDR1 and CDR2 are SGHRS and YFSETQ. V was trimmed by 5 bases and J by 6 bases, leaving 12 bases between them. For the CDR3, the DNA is TGCGCCAGCAGTTCCGAGGGCTTCGAGCAGTACTTC. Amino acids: CASSSEGFEQYF.

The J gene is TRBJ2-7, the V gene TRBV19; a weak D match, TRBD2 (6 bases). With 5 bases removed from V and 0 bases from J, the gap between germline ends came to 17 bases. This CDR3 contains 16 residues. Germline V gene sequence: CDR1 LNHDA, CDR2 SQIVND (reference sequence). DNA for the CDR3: TGTGCCAGTAGTGACCCCCGGGACTTAAGCTCCTACGAGCAGTACTTC. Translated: CASSDPRDLSSYEQYF.

CDR3 sequence: CSAPPPGGSYNEQFF. CDR3 bases: TGCAGTGCTCCGCCCCCCGGGGGCTCCTACAATGAGCAGTTCTTC. V usage is TRBV20-1 and J usage is TRBJ2-1, with D possibly TRBD2 on 6 matching bases. Germline CDR1 DFQATT, CDR2 SNEGSKA (reference sequence). This CDR3 region has 15 residues. Trimming took off 5 bases at V and 0 bases at J, with 14 bases between the two ends.

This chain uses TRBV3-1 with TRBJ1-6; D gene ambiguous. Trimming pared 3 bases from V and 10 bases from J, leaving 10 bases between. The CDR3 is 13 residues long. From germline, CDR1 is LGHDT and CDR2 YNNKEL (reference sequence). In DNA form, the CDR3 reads TGTGCCAGCAGCCAGGAGCCCCAATCACCCCTCCACTTT. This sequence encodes CASSQEPQSPLHF.

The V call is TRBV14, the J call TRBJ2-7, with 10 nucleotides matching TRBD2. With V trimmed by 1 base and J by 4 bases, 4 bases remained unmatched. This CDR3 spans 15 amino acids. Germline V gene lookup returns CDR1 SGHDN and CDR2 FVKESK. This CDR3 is CASSQGTSGLYEQYF. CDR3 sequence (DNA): TGTGCCAGCAGCCAAGGGACTAGCGGCCTTTACGAGCAGTACTTC. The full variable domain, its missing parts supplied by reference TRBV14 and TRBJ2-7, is EAGVTQFPSHSVIEKGQTVTLRCDPISGHDNLYWYRRVMGKEIKFLLHFVKESKQDESGMPNNRFLAERTGGTYSTLKVQPAELEDSGVYFCASSQGTSGLYEQYFGPGTRLTVT.

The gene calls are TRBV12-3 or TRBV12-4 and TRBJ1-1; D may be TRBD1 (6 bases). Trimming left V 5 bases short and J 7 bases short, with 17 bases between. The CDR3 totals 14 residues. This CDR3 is CASSSSEGGREAFF. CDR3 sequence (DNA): TGTGCCAGCAGTAGCTCAGAGGGGGGCCGTGAAGCTTTCTTT.

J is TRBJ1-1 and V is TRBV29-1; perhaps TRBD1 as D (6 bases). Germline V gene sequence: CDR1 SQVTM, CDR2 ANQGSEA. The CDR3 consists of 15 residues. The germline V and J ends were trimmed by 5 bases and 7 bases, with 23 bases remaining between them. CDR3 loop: CSVWGVQGSPIEAFF. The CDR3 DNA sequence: TGCAGCGTTTGGGGGGTACAGGGTAGCCCCATTGAAGCTTTCTTT.

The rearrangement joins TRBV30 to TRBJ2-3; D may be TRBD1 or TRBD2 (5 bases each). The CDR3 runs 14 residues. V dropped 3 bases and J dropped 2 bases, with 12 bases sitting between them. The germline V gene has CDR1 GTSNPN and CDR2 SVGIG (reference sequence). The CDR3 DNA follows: TGTGCCTGGAGCGGGACGGTCCTCACAGATACGCAGTATTTT. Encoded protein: CAWSGTVLTDTQYF.

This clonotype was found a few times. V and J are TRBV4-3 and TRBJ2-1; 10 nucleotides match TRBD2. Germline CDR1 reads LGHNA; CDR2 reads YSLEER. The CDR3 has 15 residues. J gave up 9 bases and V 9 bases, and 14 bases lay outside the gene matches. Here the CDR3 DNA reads TGCGCCAGTTCACCTGGGCTAGCGGGGGTGGGTGAGCAGTTCTTC. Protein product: CASSPGLAGVGEQFF.

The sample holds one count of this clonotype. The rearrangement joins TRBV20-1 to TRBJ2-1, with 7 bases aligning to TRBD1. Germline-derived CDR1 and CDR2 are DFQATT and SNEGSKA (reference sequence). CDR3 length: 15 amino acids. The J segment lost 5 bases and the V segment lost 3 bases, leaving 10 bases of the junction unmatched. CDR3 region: CSASRQGKVHNEQFF. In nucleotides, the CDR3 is TGCAGTGCTAGTCGACAGGGAAAAGTACACAATGAGCAGTTCTTC.

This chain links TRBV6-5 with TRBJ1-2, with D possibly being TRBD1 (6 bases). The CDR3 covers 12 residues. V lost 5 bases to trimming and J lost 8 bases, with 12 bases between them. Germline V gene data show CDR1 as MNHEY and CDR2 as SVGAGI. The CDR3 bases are TGTGCCAGCAGTCACAGGGAGGGGGGCTACACCTTC. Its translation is CASSHREGGYTF.

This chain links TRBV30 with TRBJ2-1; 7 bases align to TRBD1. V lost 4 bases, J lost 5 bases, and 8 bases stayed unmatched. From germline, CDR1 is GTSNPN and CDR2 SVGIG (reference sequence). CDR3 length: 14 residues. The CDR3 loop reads CAWTIRGPHNEQFF. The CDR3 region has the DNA TGTGCCTGGACCATAAGGGGGCCCCACAATGAGCAGTTCTTC.

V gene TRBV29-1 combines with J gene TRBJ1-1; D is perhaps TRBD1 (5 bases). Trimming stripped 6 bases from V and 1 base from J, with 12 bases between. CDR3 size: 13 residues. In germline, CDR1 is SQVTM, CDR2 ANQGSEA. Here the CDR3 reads CSVYGTSNTEAFF. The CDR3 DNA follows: TGCAGCGTCTACGGGACCTCGAACACTGAAGCTTTCTTT.

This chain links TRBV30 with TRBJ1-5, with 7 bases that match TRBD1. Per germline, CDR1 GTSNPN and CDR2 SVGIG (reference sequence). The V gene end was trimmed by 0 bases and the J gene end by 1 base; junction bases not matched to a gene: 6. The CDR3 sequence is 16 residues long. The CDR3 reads CAWSVRRGQSNQPQHF. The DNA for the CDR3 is TGTGCCTGGAGTGTACGTAGGGGACAGAGCAATCAGCCCCAGCATTTT.

CDR3 in amino acids: CASSLHLDREQFF. CDR3 nucleotides: TGTGCCAGCAGCTTGCACCTGGACAGAGAGCAGTTCTTC. The V gene is TRBV7-9, the J gene TRBJ2-1; tentative D call: TRBD1 (6 bases). The CDR3 has 13 residues. V was cut by 3 bases and J by 10 bases, with 13 bases left in between. Per the germline V gene, CDR1 is SEHNR and CDR2 is FQNEAQ (reference sequence).

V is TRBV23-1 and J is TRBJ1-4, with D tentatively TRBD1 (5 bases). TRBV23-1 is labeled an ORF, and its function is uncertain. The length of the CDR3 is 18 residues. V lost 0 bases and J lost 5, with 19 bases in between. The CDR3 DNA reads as TGCGCCAGCAGTCAATCGAGAAAACAGGTCGACTCCAATGAAAAACTGTTTTTT. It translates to CASSQSRKQVDSNEKLFF.

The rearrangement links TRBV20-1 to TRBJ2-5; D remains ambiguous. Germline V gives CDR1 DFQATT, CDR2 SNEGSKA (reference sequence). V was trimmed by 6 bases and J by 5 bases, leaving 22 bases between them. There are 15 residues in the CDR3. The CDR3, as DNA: TGCAGTGCGACCTTATCCGGACGGGCGAGGGAGACCCAGTACTTC. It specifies CSATLSGRARETQYF.

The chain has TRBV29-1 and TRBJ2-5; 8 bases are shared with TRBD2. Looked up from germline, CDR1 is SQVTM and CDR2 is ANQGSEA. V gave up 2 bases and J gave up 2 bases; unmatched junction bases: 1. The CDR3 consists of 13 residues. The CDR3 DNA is TGCAGCGTTGAAAGCGGGGGACAAGAGACCCAGTACTTC. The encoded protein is CSVESGGQETQYF.

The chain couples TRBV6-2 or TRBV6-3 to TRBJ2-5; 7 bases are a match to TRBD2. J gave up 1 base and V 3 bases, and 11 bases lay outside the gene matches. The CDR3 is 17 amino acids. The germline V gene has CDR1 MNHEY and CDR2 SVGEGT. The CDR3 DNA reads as TGTGCCAGCAGTTATGCCCTCAACGAGCGGGGCCAAGAGACCCAGTACTTC. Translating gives CASSYALNERGQETQYF.

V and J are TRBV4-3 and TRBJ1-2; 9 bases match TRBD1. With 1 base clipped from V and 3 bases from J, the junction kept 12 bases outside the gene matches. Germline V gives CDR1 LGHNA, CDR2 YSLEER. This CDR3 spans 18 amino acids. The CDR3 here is CASSQGFLAGQGYYGYTF. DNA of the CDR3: TGCGCCAGCAGCCAAGGTTTCCTCGCGGGACAGGGCTACTATGGCTACACCTTC.

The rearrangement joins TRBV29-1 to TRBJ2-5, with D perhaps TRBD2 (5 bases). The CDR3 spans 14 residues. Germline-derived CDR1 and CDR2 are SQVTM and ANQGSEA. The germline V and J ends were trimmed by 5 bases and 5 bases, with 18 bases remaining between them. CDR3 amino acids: CSVTFDWGAETQYF. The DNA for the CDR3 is TGCAGCGTTACTTTCGACTGGGGAGCGGAGACCCAGTACTTC. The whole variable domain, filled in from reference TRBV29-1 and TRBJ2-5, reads SAVISQKPSRDICQRGTSLTIQCQVDSQVTMMFWYRQQPGQSLTLIATANQGSEATYESGFVIDKFPISRPNLTFSTLTVSNMSPEDSSIYLCSVTFDWGAETQYFGPGTRLLVL.

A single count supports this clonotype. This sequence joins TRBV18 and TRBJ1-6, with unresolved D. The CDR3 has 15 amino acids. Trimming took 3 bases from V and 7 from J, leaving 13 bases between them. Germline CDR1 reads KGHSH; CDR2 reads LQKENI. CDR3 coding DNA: TGTGCCAGCTCACCCACAGAGACGGGGAATTCACCCCTCCACTTT. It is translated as CASSPTETGNSPLHF.